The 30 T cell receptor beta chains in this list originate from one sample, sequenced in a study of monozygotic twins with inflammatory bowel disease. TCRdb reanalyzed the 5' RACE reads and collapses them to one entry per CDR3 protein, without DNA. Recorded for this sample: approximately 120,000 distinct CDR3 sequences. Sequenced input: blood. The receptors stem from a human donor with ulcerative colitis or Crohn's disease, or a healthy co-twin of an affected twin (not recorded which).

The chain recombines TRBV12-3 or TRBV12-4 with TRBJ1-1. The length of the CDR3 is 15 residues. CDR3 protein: CASSLLLAMNTEAFF.

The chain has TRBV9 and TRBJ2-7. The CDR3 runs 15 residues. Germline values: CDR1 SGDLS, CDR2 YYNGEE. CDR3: CASSIDWASSYEQYF.

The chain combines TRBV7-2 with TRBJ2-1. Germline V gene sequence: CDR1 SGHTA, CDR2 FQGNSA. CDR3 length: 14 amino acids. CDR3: CASSLARVYNEQFF.

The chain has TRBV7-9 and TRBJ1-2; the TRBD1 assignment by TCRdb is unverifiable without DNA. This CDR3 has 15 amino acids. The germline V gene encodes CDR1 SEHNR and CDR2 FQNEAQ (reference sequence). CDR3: CASRGEGTGHYGYTF.

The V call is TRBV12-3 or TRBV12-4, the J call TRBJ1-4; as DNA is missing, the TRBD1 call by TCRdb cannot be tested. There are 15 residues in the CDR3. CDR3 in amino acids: CASSPDRGRIEKLFF.

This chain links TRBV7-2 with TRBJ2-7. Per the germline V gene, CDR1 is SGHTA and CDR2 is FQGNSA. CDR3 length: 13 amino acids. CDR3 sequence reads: CASSLDGTYEQYF.

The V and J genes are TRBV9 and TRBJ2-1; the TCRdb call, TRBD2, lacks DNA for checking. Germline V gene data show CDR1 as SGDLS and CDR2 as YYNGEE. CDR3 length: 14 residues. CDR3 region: CASSVATEEGEQFF.

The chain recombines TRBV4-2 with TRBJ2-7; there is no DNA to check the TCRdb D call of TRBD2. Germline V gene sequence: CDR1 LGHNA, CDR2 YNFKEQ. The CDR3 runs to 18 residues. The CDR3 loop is CASSQEPWTSGYLYEQYF.

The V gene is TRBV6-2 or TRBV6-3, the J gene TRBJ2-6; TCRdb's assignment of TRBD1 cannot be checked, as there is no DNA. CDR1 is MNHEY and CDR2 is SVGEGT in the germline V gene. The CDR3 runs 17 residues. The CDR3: CASSYSGTVSGANVLTF.

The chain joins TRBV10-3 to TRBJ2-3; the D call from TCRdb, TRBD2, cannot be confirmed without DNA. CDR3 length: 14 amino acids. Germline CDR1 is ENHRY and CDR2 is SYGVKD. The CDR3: CAISEGGSTDTQYF.

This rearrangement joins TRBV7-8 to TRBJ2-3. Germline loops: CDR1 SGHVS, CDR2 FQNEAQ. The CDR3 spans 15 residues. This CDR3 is CASSLGVLSTDTQYF. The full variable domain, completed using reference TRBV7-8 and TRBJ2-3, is GAGVSQSPRYKVAKRGQDVALRCDPISGHVSLFWYQQALGQGPEFLTYFQNEAQLDKSGLPSDRFFAERPEGSVSTLKIQRTQQEDSAVYLCASSLGVLSTDTQYFGPGTRLTVL.

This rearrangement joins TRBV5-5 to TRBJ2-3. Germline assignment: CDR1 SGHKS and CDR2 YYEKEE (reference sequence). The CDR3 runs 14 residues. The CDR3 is CASSSEQHTDTQYF.

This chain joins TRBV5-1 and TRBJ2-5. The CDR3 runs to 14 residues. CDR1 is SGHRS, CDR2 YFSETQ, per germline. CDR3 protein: CASSLSTEQETQYF.

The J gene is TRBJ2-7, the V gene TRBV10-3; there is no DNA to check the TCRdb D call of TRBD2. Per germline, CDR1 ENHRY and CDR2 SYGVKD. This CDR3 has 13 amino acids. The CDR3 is CAISEREDYEQYF.

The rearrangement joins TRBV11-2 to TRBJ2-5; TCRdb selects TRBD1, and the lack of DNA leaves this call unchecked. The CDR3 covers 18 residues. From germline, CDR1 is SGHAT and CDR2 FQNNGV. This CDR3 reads CASSLDPPAVGRQETQYF.

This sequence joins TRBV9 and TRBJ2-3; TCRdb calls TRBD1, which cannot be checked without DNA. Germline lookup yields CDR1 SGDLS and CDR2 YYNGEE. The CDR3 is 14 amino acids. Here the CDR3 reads CASSIHGRGDTQYF.

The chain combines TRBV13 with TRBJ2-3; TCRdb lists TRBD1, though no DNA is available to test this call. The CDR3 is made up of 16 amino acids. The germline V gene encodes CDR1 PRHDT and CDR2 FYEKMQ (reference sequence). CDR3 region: CASSLGGGKGADTQYF.

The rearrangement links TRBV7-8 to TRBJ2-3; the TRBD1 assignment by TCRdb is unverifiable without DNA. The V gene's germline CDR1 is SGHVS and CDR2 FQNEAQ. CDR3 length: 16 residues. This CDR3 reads CASRAGRVDWGDTQYF.

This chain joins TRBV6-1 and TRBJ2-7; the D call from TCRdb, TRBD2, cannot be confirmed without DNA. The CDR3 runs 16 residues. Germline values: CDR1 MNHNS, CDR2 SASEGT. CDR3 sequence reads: CASMRQGSSGPYEQYF.

CDR3: CSFKLAGLYNEQFF. The chain has TRBV30 and TRBJ2-1; TCRdb indicates TRBD2, and absent DNA this call remains unverified. The CDR3 sequence is 14 residues long. Germline assignment: CDR1 GTSNPN and CDR2 SVGIG (reference sequence).

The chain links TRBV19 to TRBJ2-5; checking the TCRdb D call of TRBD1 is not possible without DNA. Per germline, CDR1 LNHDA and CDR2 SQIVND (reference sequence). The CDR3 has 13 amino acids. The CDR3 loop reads CASSVQGGETQYF.

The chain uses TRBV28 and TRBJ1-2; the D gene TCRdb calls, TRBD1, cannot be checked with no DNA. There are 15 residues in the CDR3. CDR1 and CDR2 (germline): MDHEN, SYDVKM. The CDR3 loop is CASSSPGRKSYGYTF.

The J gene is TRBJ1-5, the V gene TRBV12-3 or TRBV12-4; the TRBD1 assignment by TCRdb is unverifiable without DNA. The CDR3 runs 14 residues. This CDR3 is CASSRDRSNQPQHF.

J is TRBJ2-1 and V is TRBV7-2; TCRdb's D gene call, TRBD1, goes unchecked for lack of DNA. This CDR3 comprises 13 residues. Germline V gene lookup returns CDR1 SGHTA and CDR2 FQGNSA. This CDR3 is CASSPSLGAEQFF.

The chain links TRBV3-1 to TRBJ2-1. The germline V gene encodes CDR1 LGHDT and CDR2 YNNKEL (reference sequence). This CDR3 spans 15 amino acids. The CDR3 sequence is CASSQVNSHYNEQFF.

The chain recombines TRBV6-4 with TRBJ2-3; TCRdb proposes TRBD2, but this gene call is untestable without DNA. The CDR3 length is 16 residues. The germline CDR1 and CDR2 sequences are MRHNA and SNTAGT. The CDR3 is CASSDTSGGGTDTQYF.

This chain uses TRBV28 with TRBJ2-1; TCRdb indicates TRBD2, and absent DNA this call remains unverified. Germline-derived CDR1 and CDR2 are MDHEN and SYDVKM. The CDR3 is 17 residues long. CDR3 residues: CASSSPGLAGGGNEQFF.

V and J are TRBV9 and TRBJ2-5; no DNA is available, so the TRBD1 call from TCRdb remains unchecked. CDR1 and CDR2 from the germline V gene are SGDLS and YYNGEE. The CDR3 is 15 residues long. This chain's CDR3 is CASSPLVGSQETQYF.

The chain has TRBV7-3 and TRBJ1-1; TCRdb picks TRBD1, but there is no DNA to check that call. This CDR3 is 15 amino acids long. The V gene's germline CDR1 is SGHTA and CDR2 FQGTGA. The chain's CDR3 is CASSLTGGAGTEAFF.

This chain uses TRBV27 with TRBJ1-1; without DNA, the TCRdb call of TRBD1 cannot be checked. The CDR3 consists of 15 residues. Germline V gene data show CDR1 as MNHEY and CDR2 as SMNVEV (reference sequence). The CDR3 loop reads CASRLLTGMNTEAFF.